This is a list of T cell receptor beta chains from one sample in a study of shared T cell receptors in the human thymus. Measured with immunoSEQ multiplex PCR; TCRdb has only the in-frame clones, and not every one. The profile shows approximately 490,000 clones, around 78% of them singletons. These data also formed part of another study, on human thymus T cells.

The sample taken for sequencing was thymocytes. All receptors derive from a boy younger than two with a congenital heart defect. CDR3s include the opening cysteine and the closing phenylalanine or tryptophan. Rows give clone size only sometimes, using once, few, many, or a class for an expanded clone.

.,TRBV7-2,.,CASSVGGLDPSVEQYF
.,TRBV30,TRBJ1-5,CAPWTNSNQPQHF
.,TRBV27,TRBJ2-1,CASSLATSGVYNEQFF
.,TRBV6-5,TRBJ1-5,CASSYSGGRDQRPQHF
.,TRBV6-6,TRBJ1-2,CASSSGQGVVGYTF
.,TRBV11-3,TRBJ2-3,CASSSPLPSGLGTDTQYF
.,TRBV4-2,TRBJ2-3,CASSPRGGTDTQYF
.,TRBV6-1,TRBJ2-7,CASSEANSSYEQYF
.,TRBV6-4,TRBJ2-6,CASSDSEGTGANVLTF
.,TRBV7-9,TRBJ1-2,CASSTTGAQVGYTF
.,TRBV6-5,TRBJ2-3,CASSYTGQGTDTQYF
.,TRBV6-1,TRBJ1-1,CVSVGGSPACTEAFF
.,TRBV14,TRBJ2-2,CASSRGPQTNTGELFF
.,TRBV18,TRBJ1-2,CASSPDGGDSNGYTF
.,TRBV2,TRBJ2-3,CASDRVGDTQYF
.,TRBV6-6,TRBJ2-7,CASRGQDLYEQYF
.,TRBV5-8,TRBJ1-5,CASSLTTGGVQPQHF
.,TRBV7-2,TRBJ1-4,CASSLASRGDREKLFF
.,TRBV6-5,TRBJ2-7,CASSPRDEQYF
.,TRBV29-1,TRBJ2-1,CSVKGLAGYNEQFF
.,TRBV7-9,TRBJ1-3,CASTERGPGNTIYF
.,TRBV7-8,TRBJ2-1,CASYSDGDYSPYNEQFF
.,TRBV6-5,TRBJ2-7,CATGRAGATYEQYF
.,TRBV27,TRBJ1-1,CASSFRGRGTEAFF
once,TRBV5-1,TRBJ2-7,CASSPSQVNHEQYF
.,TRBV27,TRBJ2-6,CASSLAFSGANVLTF
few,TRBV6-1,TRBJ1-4,CASSEGRELFF
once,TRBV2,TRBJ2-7,CASRLRGTYEQYF
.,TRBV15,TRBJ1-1,CATSRGSLYRGRNTEAFF
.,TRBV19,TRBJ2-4,CASEAGDKNIQYF
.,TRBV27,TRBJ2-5,CASSPQGQGTRETQYF
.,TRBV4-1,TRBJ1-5,CASSQATGNQPQHF
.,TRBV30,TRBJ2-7,CAWKGLYEQYF
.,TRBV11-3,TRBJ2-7,CASSKKRGRPPEQYF
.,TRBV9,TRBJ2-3,CASSVGLAFTDTQYF
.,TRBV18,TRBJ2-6,CASSPPPGGAYGANVLTF
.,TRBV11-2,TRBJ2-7,CASSSPLRGYEQYF
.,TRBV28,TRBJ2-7,CASSSPGGSGRYEQYF
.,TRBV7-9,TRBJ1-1,CASSPPRDTEAFF
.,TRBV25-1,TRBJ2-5,CASSVSLKGQQETQYF
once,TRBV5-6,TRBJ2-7,CASSLRGQTYEQYF
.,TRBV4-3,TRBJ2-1,CASSQDPRLAGGDEQFF
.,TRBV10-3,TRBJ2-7,CAISEWDSGSYEQYF
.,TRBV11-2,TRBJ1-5,CASSLDTGGNQPQHF
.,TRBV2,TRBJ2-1,CASRDFIREGVNEQFF
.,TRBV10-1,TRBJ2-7,CASSRDGLANEQYF
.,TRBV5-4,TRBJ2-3,CAVPLAGYSTDTQYF
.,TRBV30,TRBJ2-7,CAWRGQEIGEQYF